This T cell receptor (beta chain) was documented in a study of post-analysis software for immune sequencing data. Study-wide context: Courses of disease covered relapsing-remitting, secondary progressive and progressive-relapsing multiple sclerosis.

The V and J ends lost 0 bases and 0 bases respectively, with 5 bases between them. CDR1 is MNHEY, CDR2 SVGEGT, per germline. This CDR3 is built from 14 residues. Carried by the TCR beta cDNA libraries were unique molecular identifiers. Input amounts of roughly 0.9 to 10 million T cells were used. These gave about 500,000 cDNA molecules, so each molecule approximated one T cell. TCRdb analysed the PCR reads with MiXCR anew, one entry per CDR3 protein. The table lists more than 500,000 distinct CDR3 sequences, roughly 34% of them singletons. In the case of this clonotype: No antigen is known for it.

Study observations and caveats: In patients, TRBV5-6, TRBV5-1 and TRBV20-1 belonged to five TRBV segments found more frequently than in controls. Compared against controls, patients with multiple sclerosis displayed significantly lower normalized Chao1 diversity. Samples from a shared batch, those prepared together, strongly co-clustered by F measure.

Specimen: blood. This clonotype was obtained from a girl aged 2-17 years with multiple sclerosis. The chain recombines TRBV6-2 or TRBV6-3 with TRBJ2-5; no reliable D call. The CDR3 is CASSYSPDQETQYF. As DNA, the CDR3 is TGTGCCAGCAGTTACTCGCCGGACCAAGAGACCCAGTACTTC.